These 32 T cell receptor beta chains were all obtained from the same sample, sequenced in a study of blood T cell repertoires in COVID-19 (dated by TCRdb to 2018 to 2021). The library was obtained by the immunoSEQ multiplex PCR assay. As stored in TCRdb, this immuneACCESS dataset retains in-frame rearrangements with V and J assigned. A fraction of the clones does not appear; measured against another copy, unresolved V genes explain less than half of the discrepancy, and the remainder lacks a known reason. The sample contains about 59,000 clones, approximately 80% of them found a single time. The ten largest make up roughly 6.7% of the sample. Material: peripheral blood. The source of these receptors is a man between 60 and 75 years old with acute or convalescent COVID-19.

This chain joins TRBV7-2 and TRBJ2-5; TRBD1 matches 9 bases. The CDR3 is 14 amino acids. Germline V gene lookup returns CDR1 SGHTA and CDR2 FQGNSA. V lost 4 bases to trimming and J lost 5 bases; unmatched junction nucleotides: 5. CDR3 sequence: CASSSDRGRETQYF. In nucleotides, the CDR3 is TGTGCCAGCAGCTCGGACAGGGGAAGGGAGACCCAGTACTTC.

This chain links TRBV5-1 with TRBJ2-1, with TRBD2 identical over 13 bases. This CDR3 contains 16 residues. Trimming at V came to 2 bases and at J to 8 bases, leaving 7 bases not matched to a gene. Germline V lookup: CDR1 SGHRS, CDR2 YFSETQ. DNA for the CDR3: TGCGCCAGCAGCTTACTAGCGGGGGGGCGAAAATATGAGCAGTTCTTC. It is translated as CASSLLAGGRKYEQFF.

This clone was counted once. The CDR3 here is CASSQAGGPNYGYTF. The CDR3 DNA reads TGTGCCAGCAGCCAAGCGGGGGGCCCGAACTATGGCTACACCTTC. The chain employs TRBV14 and TRBJ1-2; weak D call: TRBD1 (6 bases). Germline V gene lookup returns CDR1 SGHDN and CDR2 FVKESK. Trimming removed 1 base from V and 2 bases from J, with 11 bases in between. The CDR3 runs to 15 residues.

The rearrangement links TRBV7-3 to TRBJ2-2; 7 nucleotides agree with TRBD2. CDR3 length: 15 amino acids. J was trimmed by 4 bases and V by 3 bases; bases with no gene match: 5. Germline CDR1 and CDR2: SGHTA and FQGTGA. CDR3 residues: CASSFSGWSTGELFF. In DNA form, the CDR3 reads TGTGCCAGCAGCTTTAGCGGGTGGAGCACCGGGGAGCTGTTTTTT.

The J gene is TRBJ2-5, the V gene TRBV7-2, with D perhaps TRBD2 (5 bases). CDR3 length: 15 amino acids. Trimming took 2 bases from V and 4 from J, leaving 14 bases between them. Germline values: CDR1 SGHTA, CDR2 FQGNSA. DNA of the CDR3: TGTGCCAGCAGCTTAATACGAGGGATGGGAGAGACCCAGTACTTC. Amino acids: CASSLIRGMGETQYF. Full variable domain (missing parts from reference TRBV7-2 and TRBJ2-5): GAGVSQSPSNKVTEKGKDVELRCDPISGHTALYWYRQSLGQGLEFLIYFQGNSAPDKSGLPSDRFSAERTGGSVSTLTIQRTQQEDSAVYLCASSLIRGMGETQYFGPGTRLLVL.

CDR3 sequence: CASRFTNTGELFF. The CDR3 nucleotides are TGTGCCAGCAGATTTACTAACACCGGGGAGCTGTTTTTT. V is TRBV7-2 and J is TRBJ2-2; D gene unclear. CDR1 SGHTA and CDR2 FQGNSA come from the germline V gene. The CDR3 consists of 13 residues. V was pared by 6 bases and J by 2 bases, with 7 bases between.

V gene TRBV19 combines with J gene TRBJ1-2, with 12 bases that match TRBD1. This CDR3 is built from 17 residues. Germline CDR1 reads LNHDA; CDR2 reads SQIVND (reference sequence). V lost 9 bases to trimming and J lost 7 bases; unmatched junction nucleotides: 18. CDR3 nucleotide sequence: TGTGCCAGCCGTCGGCCGGGACAGGGGGCAGTAGGAGGTGGCTACACCTTC. Translated, it gives CASRRPGQGAVGGGYTF.

The chain links TRBV5-1 to TRBJ2-5, with a weak D call TRBD2 (5 bases). The CDR3 extends over 14 amino acids. The germline V and J ends were trimmed by 7 bases and 3 bases, with 16 bases remaining between them. CDR1 is SGHRS, CDR2 YFSETQ, per germline. CDR3 nucleotides: TGCGCCAGCCGTGAGGCGAGGGTGGAAGAGACCCAGTACTTC. Protein product: CASREARVEETQYF.

This chain joins TRBV6-2 or TRBV6-3 and TRBJ1-1, with D unclear. The V end lost 2 bases, the J end lost 11 bases, and 12 bases lay between the germline ends. In germline, CDR1 is MNHEY, CDR2 SVGEGT. The CDR3 sequence is 12 residues long. CDR3 residues: CASSYIRQAAFF. The CDR3 DNA sequence: TGTGCCAGCAGTTACATTAGGCAAGCGGCTTTCTTT.

This chain uses TRBV28 with TRBJ1-3; 7 bases align to TRBD1. Germline CDR1 MDHEN, CDR2 SYDVKM. This CDR3 comprises 16 residues. V lost 1 base to trimming and J lost 0 bases; unmatched junction nucleotides: 3. The CDR3 DNA follows: TGTGCCAGCAGTTTATTAGGGGGCCTCTCTGGAAACACCATATATTTT. Amino acids: CASSLLGGLSGNTIYF.

As DNA, the CDR3 is TGTGCCAGCAGCCATGGGGGCGGACAGGGGGACGAGCAGTACTTC. As protein: CASSHGGGQGDEQYF. The V call is TRBV4-2, the J call TRBJ2-7; 10 nucleotides line up with TRBD1. The CDR3 length is 15 residues. Germline CDR1 reads LGHNA; CDR2 reads YNFKEQ. V was pared by 3 bases and J by 5 bases, with 7 bases of the junction left unmatched.

The chain uses TRBV6-5 and TRBJ1-2, with D possibly matching TRBD1 (5 bases). V was trimmed by 8 bases and J by 5 bases, leaving 12 bases between them. Germline CDR1 is MNHEY and CDR2 is SVGAGI. The CDR3 runs 12 residues. This CDR3 is CASGGIPYGYTF. The CDR3, as DNA: TGTGCCAGCGGGGGGATCCCTTATGGCTACACCTTC.

This clone was detected a few times. V usage is TRBV19 and J usage is TRBJ2-1; 13 bases match TRBD2. The CDR3 runs 17 residues. Looked up from germline, CDR1 is LNHDA and CDR2 is SQIVND (reference sequence). The V segment lost 4 bases and the J segment 8 bases; nucleotides outside the gene matches: 11. The CDR3 region has the DNA TGTGCCAGTAGTAAACTAACTAGCGGGGGGGCCGGCTATGAGCAGTTCTTC. It specifies CASSKLTSGGAGYEQFF. The full variable domain, in which reference TRBV19 and TRBJ2-1 provide the parts outside the CDR3, is DGGITQSPKYLFRKEGQNVTLSCEQNLNHDAMYWYRQDPGQGLRLIYYSQIVNDFQKGDIAEGYSVSREKKESFPLTVTSAQKNPTAFYLCASSKLTSGGAGYEQFFGPGTRLTVL.

J is TRBJ2-1 and V is TRBV20-1; 10 nucleotides agree with TRBD2. Germline values: CDR1 DFQATT, CDR2 SNEGSKA (reference sequence). V lost 3 bases to trimming and J lost 4 bases; unmatched junction nucleotides: 6. The CDR3 is 15 residues long. For the CDR3, the DNA is TGCAGTGCTAGTCTTGCTAGCGGGGGTTACAATGAGCAGTTCTTC. Amino acid sequence: CSASLASGGYNEQFF.

The table lists this clone with a few counts. The rearrangement uses TRBV18 and TRBJ1-1; D call uncertain. Trimming removed 8 bases at V and 1 base at J, with 17 bases between. The CDR3 spans 15 residues. The germline V gene has CDR1 KGHSH and CDR2 LQKENI. The CDR3 spells CASPEEGLSNTEAFF. As DNA, the CDR3 is TGTGCCAGCCCAGAAGAGGGCCTTTCGAACACTGAAGCTTTCTTT.

V and J are TRBV6-6 and TRBJ1-2; a weak D match, TRBD1 (5 bases). This CDR3 comprises 16 residues. V was pared by 5 bases and J by 4 bases, with 20 bases between. Germline CDR1 MNHNY, CDR2 SVGAGI (reference sequence). Here the CDR3 DNA reads TGTGCCAGCAGTCACCCGACAGAAGGCCCGGTCTATGGCTACACCTTC. Its translation: CASSHPTEGPVYGYTF.

The V call is TRBV19, the J call TRBJ1-2, with TRBD1 identical over 10 bases. CDR1 is LNHDA and CDR2 is SQIVND in the germline V gene (reference sequence). This CDR3 spans 14 amino acids. The V gene end was trimmed by 6 bases and the J gene end by 5 bases; junction bases not matched to a gene: 6. CDR3 residues: CASRVLGQGYGYTF. The DNA for the CDR3 is TGTGCCAGTAGGGTTTTGGGACAGGGGTATGGCTACACCTTC. The full variable domain, with the rest looked up from reference TRBV19 and TRBJ1-2, is DGGITQSPKYLFRKEGQNVTLSCEQNLNHDAMYWYRQDPGQGLRLIYYSQIVNDFQKGDIAEGYSVSREKKESFPLTVTSAQKNPTAFYLCASRVLGQGYGYTFGSGTRLTVV.

The chain recombines TRBV7-2 with TRBJ2-4; D possibly corresponds to TRBD2 (5 bases). CDR1 is SGHTA and CDR2 is FQGNSA in the germline V gene. V lost 1 base to trimming and J lost 9 bases, with 13 bases between them. There are 14 residues in the CDR3. CDR3 residues: CASSLGPRAGIQYF. The CDR3 DNA sequence: TGTGCCAGCAGCTTAGGACCGCGGGCTGGCATTCAGTACTTC.

The J gene is TRBJ1-2, the V gene TRBV2, with 7 nucleotides matching TRBD1. The germline gives CDR1 SNHLY, CDR2 FYNNEI. The CDR3 is made up of 13 amino acids. V lost 7 bases, J lost 4 bases, and 6 bases stayed unmatched. The CDR3 here is CASTLDRFYGYTF. The CDR3 nucleotides are TGTGCCAGCACTCTGGACAGGTTCTATGGCTACACCTTC.

As regards this clone: An end of the junction differs from the germline gene, which may be a read error. The V gene is TRBV6-4, the J gene TRBJ1-2, with a weak D call TRBD1 (6 bases). This CDR3 spans 17 amino acids. Looked up from germline, CDR1 is MRHNA and CDR2 is SNTAGT. The CDR3 nucleotides read TGTGCCAGCAGTGATGTGTTTCAGGGGAAAGGATTTTATGGCCACACCTTC. Translated: CASSDVFQGKGFYGHTF.

The genes are TRBV5-4 and TRBJ2-3; 8 nucleotides line up with TRBD2. The CDR3 consists of 16 residues. Per germline, CDR1 SGHNT and CDR2 YYREEE (reference sequence). The ends lost 0 bases at V and 0 bases at J; junction bases unmatched: 3. CDR3 DNA: TGTGCCAGCAGCTTGGCGGGACTAGGGAGCACAGATACGCAGTATTTT. This encodes CASSLAGLGSTDTQYF.

V gene TRBV6-6 combines with J gene TRBJ2-2; D may be TRBD1 (6 bases). The CDR3 loop spans 14 amino acids. The germline V and J ends were trimmed by 11 bases and 3 bases, with 16 bases remaining between them. Germline V gene sequence: CDR1 MNHNY, CDR2 SVGAGI (reference sequence). CDR3 protein: CAGTGRVYTGELFF. CDR3 in DNA: TGTGCCGGAACAGGGAGAGTCTACACCGGGGAGCTGTTTTTT.

The rearrangement joins TRBV5-1 to TRBJ2-5; 7 bases match TRBD2. V trimming: 0 bases; J trimming: 1 base; junction bases outside the gene matches: 6. The CDR3 covers 16 residues. Germline CDR1 reads SGHRS; CDR2 reads YFSETQ. The CDR3 here is CASSLGPGGGQETQYF. In DNA form, the CDR3 reads TGCGCCAGCAGCTTGGGCCCGGGCGGGGGCCAAGAGACCCAGTACTTC.

The V and J genes are TRBV7-9 and TRBJ1-4; a weak D match, TRBD1 (5 bases). CDR1 and CDR2 from the germline V gene are SEHNR and FQNEAQ (reference sequence). This CDR3 is built from 14 residues. Trimming left V 3 bases short and J 5 bases short, with 10 bases between. CDR3 coding DNA: TGTGCCAGCAGCTTGGACGGACAAAATGAAAAACTGTTTTTT. It codes for CASSLDGQNEKLFF.

V gene TRBV20-1 combines with J gene TRBJ2-7; D gene ambiguous. The CDR3 is made up of 11 amino acids. V was cut by 2 bases and J by 2 bases, with 4 bases left in between. Per the germline V gene, CDR1 is DFQATT and CDR2 is SNEGSKA (reference sequence). CDR3 sequence (DNA): TGCAGTGCTAGATCGGCCTACGAGCAGTACTTC. Protein: CSARSAYEQYF.

This clone has just one count. The DNA of the CDR3 is TGTGCCAGCAGCTTAGTAGCGGGGCCGACAGATACGCAGTATTTT. This translates into CASSLVAGPTDTQYF. V usage is TRBV11-3 and J usage is TRBJ2-3, with 8 positions matching TRBD2. CDR3 size: 15 residues. After removal of 1 base from V and 3 bases from J, the junction contained 3 bases not matched to a gene. CDR1 is SGHNT, CDR2 YENEEA, per germline.

The chain combines TRBV30 with TRBJ1-2; 8 bases are shared with TRBD1. V lost 0 bases to trimming and J lost 5 bases; unmatched junction nucleotides: 8. CDR3 length equals 15 residues. Looked up from germline, CDR1 is GTSNPN and CDR2 is SVGIG (reference sequence). CDR3 in DNA: TGTGCCTGGAGTGTAAGGACAGGGACATATTATGGCTACACCTTC. Residues: CAWSVRTGTYYGYTF. The full variable domain, its missing parts supplied by reference TRBV30 and TRBJ1-2, is SQTIHQWPATLVQPVGSPLSLECTVEGTSNPNLYWYRQAAGRGLQLLFYSVGIGQISSEVPQNLSASRPQDRQFILSSKKLLLSDSGFYLCAWSVRTGTYYGYTFGSGTRLTVV.

V usage is TRBV6-1 and J usage is TRBJ2-6, with D perhaps matching TRBD1 (5 bases). Germline CDR1 and CDR2: MNHNS and SASEGT. This CDR3 spans 16 amino acids. Between the trimmed V and J ends, which lost 1 base and 0 bases, there was a span of 7 bases. The CDR3: CASSEGQGSGANVLTF. In nucleotides, the CDR3 is TGTGCCAGCAGTGAAGGGCAGGGCTCTGGGGCCAACGTCCTGACTTTC.

This clone was picked up a small number of times. The chain recombines TRBV4-1 with TRBJ2-3; D is perhaps TRBD2 (7 bases). The germline V gene has CDR1 MGHRA and CDR2 YSYEKL. V lost 0 bases and J lost 6, with 16 bases in between. The CDR3 totals 16 residues. This CDR3 is CASSQEGGGLFDTQYF. DNA of the CDR3: TGCGCCAGCAGCCAAGAGGGGGGGGGCCTATTCGATACGCAGTATTTT.

The chain carries TRBV18 and TRBJ2-3; the match to TRBD2 covers 8 bases. J gave up 4 bases and V 3 bases, and 12 bases lay outside the gene matches. Germline V gene data show CDR1 as KGHSH and CDR2 as LQKENI. The CDR3 is made up of 17 amino acids. CDR3 bases: TGTGCCAGCTCACCCCTTTCCGGGGGGGCGGGTGCAGATACGCAGTATTTT. It codes for CASSPLSGGAGADTQYF. The complete variable domain, with remaining parts taken from reference TRBV18 and TRBJ2-3, reads NAGVMQNPRHLVRRRGQEARLRCSPMKGHSHVYWYRQLPEEGLKFMVYLQKENIIDESGMPKERFSAEFPKEGPSILRIQQVVRGDSAAYFCASSPLSGGAGADTQYFGPGTRLTVL.

The chain carries TRBV5-4 and TRBJ2-7; 7 positions match TRBD1. The V gene's germline CDR1 is SGHNT and CDR2 YYREEE (reference sequence). CDR3 size: 14 residues. V was clipped by 4 bases and J by 6 bases; unmatched bases: 10. DNA for the CDR3: TGTGCCAGCAGCCCGGGACAGATTCGGTCCGAGCAGTACTTC. Its translation is CASSPGQIRSEQYF.

The rearrangement joins TRBV19 to TRBJ2-2, with 10 bases identical to TRBD2. This CDR3 has 16 residues. Germline V gene sequence: CDR1 LNHDA, CDR2 SQIVND (reference sequence). J was trimmed by 1 base and V by 10 bases; bases with no gene match: 9. CDR3: CATPGSGGRNTGELFF. The CDR3 coding sequence is TGTGCCACCCCGGGTAGCGGGGGGAGGAACACCGGGGAGCTGTTTTTT.